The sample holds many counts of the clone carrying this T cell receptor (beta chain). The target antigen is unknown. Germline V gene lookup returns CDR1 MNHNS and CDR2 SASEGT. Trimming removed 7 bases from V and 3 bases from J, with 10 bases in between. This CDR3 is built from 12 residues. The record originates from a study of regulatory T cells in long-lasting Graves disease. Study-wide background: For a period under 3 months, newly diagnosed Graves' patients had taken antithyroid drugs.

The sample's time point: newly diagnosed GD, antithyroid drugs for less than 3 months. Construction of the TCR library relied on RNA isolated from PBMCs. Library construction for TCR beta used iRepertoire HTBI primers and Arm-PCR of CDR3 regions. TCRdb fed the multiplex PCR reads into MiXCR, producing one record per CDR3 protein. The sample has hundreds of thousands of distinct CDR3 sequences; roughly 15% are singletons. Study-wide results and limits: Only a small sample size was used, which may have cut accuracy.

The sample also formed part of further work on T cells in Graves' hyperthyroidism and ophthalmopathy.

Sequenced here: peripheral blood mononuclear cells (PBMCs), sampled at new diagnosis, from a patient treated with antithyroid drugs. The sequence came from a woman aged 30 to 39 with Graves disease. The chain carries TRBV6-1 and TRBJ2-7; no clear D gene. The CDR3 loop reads CASTSVGYEQYF. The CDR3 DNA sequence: TGTGCCAGCACCTCTGTTGGCTACGAGCAGTACTTC.